This T cell receptor (beta chain) was identified during a study of T cell responses to AZD1222 COVID-19 vaccine. The method was immunoSEQ multiplex PCR; TCRdb's version includes in-frame clones alone and lacks a portion of them. Of roughly 100,000 clones in the sample, about 87% are singletons; the top ten hold 20%. The CDR3 runs to 13 residues. Deletions cut 3 bases from V and 8 bases from J, with 11 bases between. CDR1 and CDR2 from the germline V gene are SGHNT and YENEEA. This TCR was recovered from an adult in good health. This specimen consisted of peripheral blood, obtained on day 0 of AZD1222 vaccination. The V and J genes are TRBV11-3 and TRBJ2-1; tentatively, D is TRBD1 (5 bases). The CDR3 DNA reads TGTGCCAGCAGCTTTCATCAGGGCGATGAGCAGTTCTTC. This encodes CASSFHQGDEQFF.